Listed here is a single TCR beta chain. Its antigen is undetermined. Conversion of TCR transcripts into cDNA relied on 5'RACE template switching, which added a universal primer site and UMIs. Each CDR3 protein is one row after TCRdb ran MiXCR on the 5' RACE reads. In the table there are a few hundred thousand distinct CDR3 sequences, under 15% of which are singletons. This entry is derived from a study of T cells after yellow fever vaccination. Trimming took 4 bases from V and 1 from J; bases not matched to a gene: 8. Germline values: CDR1 SGHRS, CDR2 YFSETQ. The CDR3 loop spans 16 amino acids. General observations from the study: Post-booster reappearance was seen for most primary-vaccination clones (96% CD4, around 90% CD8).

The TCR comes from a man between 18 and 35 years old who received the YFV17D yellow fever vaccine. The V gene is TRBV5-1, the J gene TRBJ2-5, with TRBD1 matching over 9 bases. Sequenced here: CD4+ T cells sorted from PBMCs, sampled 15 days after the yellow fever booster vaccination. This CDR3 is CASSVPTGGFQETQYF. The CDR3 DNA reads TGCGCCAGCAGCGTGCCGACAGGGGGTTTCCAAGAGACCCAGTACTTC.